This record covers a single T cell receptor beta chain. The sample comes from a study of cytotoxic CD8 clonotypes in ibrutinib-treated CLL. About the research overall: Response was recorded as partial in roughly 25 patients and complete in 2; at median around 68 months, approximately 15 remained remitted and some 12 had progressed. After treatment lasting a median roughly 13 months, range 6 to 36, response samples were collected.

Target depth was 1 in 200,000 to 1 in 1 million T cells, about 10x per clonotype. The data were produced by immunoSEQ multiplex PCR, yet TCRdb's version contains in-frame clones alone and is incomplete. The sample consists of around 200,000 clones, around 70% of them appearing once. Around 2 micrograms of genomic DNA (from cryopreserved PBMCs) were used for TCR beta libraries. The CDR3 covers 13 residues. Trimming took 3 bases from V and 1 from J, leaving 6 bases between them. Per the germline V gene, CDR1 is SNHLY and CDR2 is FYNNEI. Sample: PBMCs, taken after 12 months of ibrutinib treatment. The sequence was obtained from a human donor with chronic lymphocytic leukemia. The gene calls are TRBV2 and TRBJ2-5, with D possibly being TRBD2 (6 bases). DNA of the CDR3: TGTGCCAGCAGTGAGCGGGGCCAAGAGACCCAGTACTTC. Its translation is CASSERGQETQYF. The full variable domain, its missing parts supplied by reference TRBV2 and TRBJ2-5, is EPEVTQTPSHQVTQMGQEVILRCVPISNHLYFYWYRQILGQKVEFLVSFYNNEISEKSEIFDDQFSVERPDGSNFTLKIRSTKLEDSAMYFCASSERGQETQYFGPGTRLLVL.